This T cell receptor beta chain was captured in a study of control samples from healthy donors and cancer patients. V dropped 0 bases and J dropped 3 bases, with 3 bases sitting between them. Per germline, CDR1 ENHRY and CDR2 SYGVKD. This CDR3 is built from 12 residues. The protocol was immunoSEQ multiplex PCR, while the TCRdb copy is restricted to in-frame clones and leaves out a portion. The sample shows 350,000 to 450,000 clones, around nine tenths of them seen only once. This receptor was identified in a middle-aged man with head and neck cancer. Sequencing input: PBMCs. The J gene is TRBJ2-7, the V gene TRBV10-3; D remains unclear. The CDR3 sequence is CAISESDYEQYF. In nucleotides, the CDR3 is TGTGCCATCAGTGAGTCGGACTACGAGCAGTACTTC.